A single T cell receptor beta chain is shown here with its context. No antigen is known for it. The record has no base qualities; no much larger clone is one base away. These data are taken from a study of beta chain features in type 1 diabetes (dated by TCRdb to the late 2010s). Regarding the research as a whole: Patients and healthy donors did not differ in mean age, gender distribution, total cell number or subset yield. Whereas all 30 or so donors provided naive and central memory subsets, regulatory and stem cell-like memory subsets were isolated from just 8 patients and about 8 healthy donors. In the study, recently diagnosed type 1 diabetes patients and matched healthy donors were compared on the TCRB repertoires of their sorted circulating CD4+ T cell subsets. A total of over 90,000,000 sorted cells were examined across all samples, and a strong correlation was observed between cell number per subset and RNA yield. What the study reported, not specific to this receptor: Sequencing cDNA rather than genomic DNA could over-represent highly expressing activated cells, although activation and CD3 levels did not differ between groups. Because small numbers of individuals were included in the HLA sub-analyses, any influence of HLA type on TCRB rearrangement was left unresolved. PCR may preferentially amplify shorter templates, but because patient and control samples were amplified and corrected together, any resulting skew would affect both groups equally. In all four CD4+ subsets, TCRB CDR3 length was moderately but significantly shorter in type 1 diabetes patients. At VDJ recombination sites, type 1 diabetes patients had fewer insertions and more deleted nucleotides, which implies abnormalities in thymic rearrangement. Naive, central memory and regulatory TCRB repertoires appeared to be more similar among patients than among healthy donors.

A single peripheral blood draw of about 116 mL on average was collected from each donor into heparinised tubes. Naive, central memory, regulatory and stem cell-like memory CD4+ T cells were sorted on a BD FACSAria II using a panel including CD45RO, CCR7, CD25, CD127, CD95 and CD27. A purity above 98% was achieved for all sorted populations. PBMCs were isolated immediately by Lymphoprep density gradient centrifugation and stained directly without culture. To minimize batch effects, samples were stained and sorted in pairs, one healthy donor with one patient per experiment. All of the isolated RNA was reverse transcribed with the High Capacity cDNA Reverse Transcription Kit, so expressed TCRB transcripts were sequenced. Deep immunoSEQ sequencing was performed on naive, central memory and regulatory T cell samples, with an average of roughly 3.5 million total reads per sample. Sorted cells were lysed in RLT buffer, and RNA was extracted using DNase-treated RNeasy Micro or Mini kits according to cell number. Each cell subset was processed on its own to prevent cross-contamination, while patient and healthy donor samples were processed together. The immunoSEQ multiplex PCR was used to amplify TCRB sequences from cDNA, generating 87-bp fragments that spanned the CDR3 region. Sequencing of the amplicons was done on the Illumina HiSeq platform. As for the authors' bioinformatics: PCR bias was computationally corrected using synthetic template baselines, reads within Hamming distance 2 were collapsed, and singletons that could not be merged were discarded. By aligning reads against IMGT, V, D and J genes, CDR3 length, and insertions or deletions at six rearrangement sites were assigned. Within each subset, clonotype counts were normalized to the number of sorted cells before true diversity and Gini coefficients were calculated with the tcR R package. The overlap coefficient, calculated on TCRB nucleotide sequences, was used to measure repertoire sharing. This is the immuneACCESS table as TCRdb keeps it, with only in-frame sequences that have V and J called. A part of the clones is gone; compared with another copy, unresolved V genes explain less than half, and the rest is unexplained. Clone size and V and J calls were adopted from that table, with D and trimming inferred from the DNA. This sample is represented by around 120,000 clones; approximately 15% of them were singletons. Of the sample, about 2.4% falls within the top ten clones.

V sheds 8 bases and J sheds 5 bases, leaving 12 bases between their ends. The CDR3 numbers 12 residues from cysteine through phenylalanine. The CDR3 DNA has 36 bases and is translated from base 1. Taken from the germline V gene, the CDR1 and CDR2 loops are ENHRY and SYGVKD. The TCR sequence derives from a man between 18 and 35 years old with type 1 diabetes. Sequenced input: central memory CD4+ T cells from blood. This receptor chain uses TRBV10-3 and TRBJ1-2; too little of a D gene remains to name it. The DNA is TGTGCCATCGGCCAGGACTTTTATGGCTACACCTTC. Translation gives CAIGQDFYGYTF.